Listed below are T cell receptor beta chains from one sample, sequenced in a study of T cell repertoires in cytomegalovirus infection. TCRdb recomputed calls from the reads with MiXCR, one row per CDR3 protein. The sample lists 450,000 to 600,000 distinct CDR3 sequences; roughly 12% were seen once. The sequencing input was PBMCs. The source of these receptors is a human donor in good health (CMV status not recorded). Some clones in this sample may be carry-over from other donors' samples. The CDR3 runs from the conserved cysteine through the conserved F or W. D genes are given only for firm matches. Clone size is not always given. Where it is, it says once, few, many or a class for expanded clones.

d_gene | j_gene | v_gene | abundance | CDR3aa | CDR3nt
. | TRBJ2-5 | TRBV9 | . | CASSVSTLETQYF | TGTGCCAGCAGCGTATCCACATTGGAGACCCAGTACTTC
. | TRBJ2-1 | TRBV7-3 | many | CASSQGTFYEQFF | TGTGCCAGCAGCCAAGGGACATTCTACGAGCAGTTCTTC
TRBD1 | TRBJ1-4 | TRBV3-1 | . | CASSPAGTGNEKLFF | TGTGCCAGCAGCCCAGCGGGGACAGGGAATGAAAAACTGTTTTTT
. | TRBJ2-1 | TRBV18 | many | CASSPGTQEEQFF | TGTGCCAGCTCACCCGGGACCCAGGAGGAGCAGTTCTTC
. | TRBJ1-1 | TRBV7-9 | many | CASSFYSGGDTEAFF | TGTGCCAGCAGCTTCTACTCCGGAGGAGATACTGAAGCTTTCTTT
. | TRBJ2-1 | TRBV5-1 | few | CASSLGATLSSYNEQFF | TGCGCCAGCAGCTTGGGGGCGACATTAAGCTCCTACAATGAGCAGTTCTTC
. | TRBJ2-2 | TRBV7-3 | many | CASSSSVSGYTGELFF | TGTGCCAGCAGCTCATCCGTGTCTGGTTACACCGGGGAGCTGTTTTTT
. | TRBJ1-1 | TRBV12-3/TRBV12-4 | . | CASSLGIRRDTEAFF | TGTGCCAGCAGCCTAGGCATTCGTAGGGACACTGAAGCTTTCTTT
TRBD2 | TRBJ2-1 | TRBV5-6 | many | CASSWAGGGSYNEQFF | TGTGCCAGCAGCTGGGCCGGCGGGGGCTCCTACAATGAGCAGTTCTTC
. | TRBJ2-1 | TRBV20-1 | many | CSARGGGVGVGDEQFF | TGCAGTGCTAGAGGAGGTGGGGTAGGGGTTGGCGATGAGCAGTTCTTC
. | TRBJ2-1 | TRBV7-3 | . | CASSSDTVRNEQFF | TGTGCCAGCAGCTCCGACACGGTAAGGAATGAGCAGTTCTTC
TRBD2 | TRBJ2-6 | TRBV7-6 | many | CASSTGLPGLAGFFGANVLTF | TGTGCCAGCAGCACCGGGCTTCCGGGACTAGCGGGGTTTTTTGGGGCCAACGTCCTGACTTTC
. | TRBJ1-4 | TRBV28 | many | CASSQGSGATNEKLFF | TGTGCCAGCAGTCAGGGTTCAGGCGCAACTAATGAAAAACTGTTTTTT
TRBD1 | TRBJ1-1 | TRBV4-2 | many | CASSRGQGAVNTEAFF | TGTGCCAGCAGCCGAGGACAGGGGGCGGTGAACACTGAAGCTTTCTTT
. | TRBJ2-6 | TRBV5-1 | many | CASSLVGASSGANVLTF | TGCGCCAGCAGCTTGGTTGGGGCCAGCTCTGGGGCCAACGTCCTGACTTTC
TRBD1 | TRBJ1-5 | TRBV28 | many | CASRQTGGTGQPQHF | TGTGCCAGCAGACAGACAGGGGGCACGGGTCAGCCCCAGCATTTT
. | TRBJ1-5 | TRBV12-3/TRBV12-4 | many | CASSIQGSGQPQHF | TGTGCCAGCAGCATACAGGGTAGCGGTCAGCCCCAGCATTTT
. | TRBJ2-5 | TRBV4-1 | many | CASSTGDALETQYF | TGCGCCAGCAGCACCGGGGATGCTCTGGAGACCCAGTACTTC
. | TRBJ2-7 | TRBV10-2 | many | CASSETREQYF | TGCGCCAGCAGTGAGACCCGGGAGCAGTACTTC
TRBD1 | TRBJ2-1 | TRBV9 | . | CASSETGAYYNEQFF | TGTGCCAGCAGCGAGACAGGGGCGTACTACAATGAGCAGTTCTTC
TRBD1 | TRBJ2-3 | TRBV5-1 | . | CASSLGEGASTDTQYF | TGCGCCAGCAGCTTGGGAGAGGGGGCGAGCACAGATACGCAGTATTTT
TRBD1 | TRBJ1-6 | TRBV20-1 | many | CSALGQGPYNSPLHF | TGCAGTGCTCTTGGACAGGGGCCCTATAATTCACCCCTCCACTTT
. | TRBJ1-2 | TRBV6-6 | many | CASSSVDRIYGYTF | TGTGCCAGCAGTTCCGTAGACAGGATATATGGCTACACCTTC
TRBD2 | TRBJ2-3 | TRBV20-1 | . | CSAQTSIDTQYF | TGCAGTGCTCAGACTAGCATAGATACGCAGTATTTT
. | TRBJ1-1 | TRBV19 | few | CASSIKGVTEAFF | TGTGCCAGTAGTATAAAAGGGGTTACTGAAGCTTTCTTT
TRBD2 | TRBJ2-2 | TRBV10-3 | few | CAINPAGETGELFF | TGTGCCATCAATCCAGCGGGAGAGACCGGGGAGCTGTTTTTT
TRBD1 | TRBJ2-7 | TRBV5-1 | . | CASSALPGGWRSYEQYF | TGCGCCAGCAGCGCCCTCCCAGGGGGCTGGAGGTCCTACGAGCAGTACTTC
TRBD2 | TRBJ2-1 | TRBV18 | few | CASSPPAGGPHNEQFF | TGTGCCAGCTCACCACCAGCGGGGGGGCCTCACAATGAGCAGTTCTTC
TRBD1 | TRBJ1-6 | TRBV19 | many | CASRGQNNSPLHF | TGTGCCAGTAGGGGACAGAATAATTCACCCCTCCACTTT